These T cell receptor beta chains were read from a single sample in a study of CD8 T cells in ankylosing spondylitis. One entry per CDR3 protein results from TCRdb running MiXCR on the 5' RACE reads. Among about 140,000 distinct CDR3 sequences listed, roughly 34% were seen once. Input material: synovial fluid, either unsorted or a sorted T cell fraction (not recorded which). Receptors originate from a male donor with ankylosing spondylitis. Both conserved end residues are part of each CDR3. Each record gives: V gene, D gene, J gene, clone size, CDR3 DNA, CDR3 protein. D genes are given only for firm matches. Some rows mark clone size as missing; the rest say once, few, many or name a class of expanded clone.

V: TRBV5-1; D: NA; J: TRBJ1-1; size: NA; DNA: TGCGCCAGCGGTGTGTCGGGGAACACTGAAGCTTTCTTT; CDR3: CASGVSGNTEAFF
V: TRBV7-3; D: TRBD2; J: TRBJ2-3; size: NA; DNA: TGTGCCAGCAGCCTCGGGACTAGCGGAAACACAGATACGCAGTATTTT; CDR3: CASSLGTSGNTDTQYF
V: TRBV5-1; D: NA; J: TRBJ2-2; size: many; DNA: TGCGCCAGCAGCGGTATGGCGAACACCGGGGAGCTGTTTTTT; CDR3: CASSGMANTGELFF
V: TRBV27; D: NA; J: TRBJ1-3; size: few; DNA: TGTGCCAGCAGTTTGGCTCTGACAGCTGGAAACACCATATATTTT; CDR3: CASSLALTAGNTIYF
V: TRBV27; D: NA; J: TRBJ2-7; size: NA; DNA: TGTGCCAGCAGTAGGCGGGACCCATCCTACGAGCAGTACTTC; CDR3: CASSRRDPSYEQYF
V: TRBV11-2; D: NA; J: TRBJ1-3; size: NA; DNA: TGTGCCAGCAGCCAATTTTCTATCGGAAACACCATATATTTT; CDR3: CASSQFSIGNTIYF
V: TRBV10-3; D: NA; J: TRBJ2-7; size: few; DNA: TGTGCCATCAGTGAGGGGGACACCAACGGCTACGAGCAGTACTTC; CDR3: CAISEGDTNGYEQYF
V: TRBV3-1; D: NA; J: TRBJ2-1; size: NA; DNA: TGTGCCAGCAGTCAAGATCGGGGGCCTAACTCCTACAATGAGCAGTTCTTC; CDR3: CASSQDRGPNSYNEQFF
V: TRBV18; D: NA; J: TRBJ1-1; size: few; DNA: TGTGCCAGCTCAAAGGGCGGTGGGTCGACTGAAGCTTTCTTT; CDR3: CASSKGGGSTEAFF
V: TRBV20-1; D: TRBD1; J: TRBJ2-1; size: many; DNA: TGCAGTGCTAGAGTCACGGGACAGGGCTACAATGAGCAGTTCTTC; CDR3: CSARVTGQGYNEQFF
V: TRBV3-1; D: NA; J: TRBJ2-7; size: NA; DNA: TGTGCCAGCAGCCAAGATGGATTCCTAGGGGCCGCGGGAGAGCAGTACTTC; CDR3: CASSQDGFLGAAGEQYF
V: TRBV12-3/TRBV12-4; D: NA; J: TRBJ2-3; size: few; DNA: TGTGCCAGCAGTTTCGACAGGAGCACAGATACGCAGTATTTT; CDR3: CASSFDRSTDTQYF
V: TRBV5-8; D: TRBD2; J: TRBJ2-3; size: few; DNA: TGTGCCAGCACCACGCGGGGGGGAGGGAGCACAGATACGCAGTATTTT; CDR3: CASTTRGGGSTDTQYF
V: TRBV7-7; D: TRBD1; J: TRBJ1-1; size: NA; DNA: TGTGCTCAGGGGGGCAGCCAGAGGTCGGTGAACACTGAAGCTTTCTTT; CDR3: CAQGGSQRSVNTEAFF
V: TRBV20-1; D: NA; J: TRBJ2-2; size: NA; DNA: TGCAGTGCTAGACCCTTCACTAGTGGGAACACCGGGGAGCTGTTTTTT; CDR3: CSARPFTSGNTGELFF
V: TRBV20-1; D: NA; J: TRBJ2-7; size: few; DNA: TGCAGTGCTAGCGCTCCGACCGGGGACCGATTATCCTACGAGCAGTACTTC; CDR3: CSASAPTGDRLSYEQYF
V: TRBV20-1; D: TRBD2; J: TRBJ2-1; size: few; DNA: TGCAGTGCTAGAGACACGGGACTAGCGGTCAATGAGCAGTTCTTC; CDR3: CSARDTGLAVNEQFF
V: TRBV20-1; D: NA; J: TRBJ1-5; size: few; DNA: TGCAGTGCAAGACCCGGGACTTTGGAGAATCAGCCCCAGCATTTT; CDR3: CSARPGTLENQPQHF
V: TRBV1; D: NA; J: TRBJ2-1; size: NA; DNA: TGCACCAGCAGCCAAGAAGGCCTAGCGGGAGTGAATGAGCAGTTCTTC; CDR3: CTSSQEGLAGVNEQFF
V: TRBV5-1; D: TRBD1; J: TRBJ1-1; size: NA; DNA: TGCGCCAGCAGCTTGAACAGGGGGCGTAACACTGAAGCTTTCTTT; CDR3: CASSLNRGRNTEAFF
V: TRBV7-2; D: TRBD2; J: TRBJ2-4; size: few; DNA: TGTGCCAGCAGCTCGCCTTGGGGGGGTAAAGGCAAAAACATTCAGTACTTC; CDR3: CASSSPWGGKGKNIQYF
V: TRBV20-1; D: TRBD1; J: TRBJ2-7; size: many; DNA: TGCAGTGCTGGGGGAGGGACAGGGTTAAACGAGCAGTACTTC; CDR3: CSAGGGTGLNEQYF
V: TRBV7-2; D: NA; J: TRBJ1-1; size: many; DNA: TGTGCCAGCAGCTTATTAGGGATGAACACTGAAGCTTTCTTT; CDR3: CASSLLGMNTEAFF
V: TRBV12-3/TRBV12-4; D: NA; J: TRBJ1-2; size: NA; DNA: TGTGCCAGCAGTTGGGACCGAGGAGTAGATAGGTATGGCTACACCTTC; CDR3: CASSWDRGVDRYGYTF
V: TRBV7-9; D: NA; J: TRBJ2-3; size: NA; DNA: TGTGCCAGCAGCATGACTTTCCCCACAGATACGCAGTATTTT; CDR3: CASSMTFPTDTQYF
V: TRBV12-3/TRBV12-4; D: TRBD1; J: TRBJ1-6; size: NA; DNA: TGTGCCAGCAGTTTCGACAGGGCCAATAATTCACCCCTCCACTTT; CDR3: CASSFDRANNSPLHF
V: TRBV5-1; D: NA; J: TRBJ2-3; size: NA; DNA: TGCGCCAGCAGCCCCGGGCACACAGATACGCAGTATTTT; CDR3: CASSPGHTDTQYF
V: TRBV12-3/TRBV12-4; D: NA; J: TRBJ1-2; size: NA; DNA: TGTGCCAGCAGTAGTACAGGATTCGGCTATGGCTACACCTTC; CDR3: CASSSTGFGYGYTF
V: TRBV19; D: NA; J: TRBJ2-2; size: NA; DNA: TGTGCCAGTAGTCCCTGGGGGGCGTCCGGGGAGCTGTTTTTT; CDR3: CASSPWGASGELFF
V: TRBV5-1; D: NA; J: TRBJ2-7; size: few; DNA: TGCGCCAGCAGCTTGGGAGGGGTTGAGGACGAGCAGTACTTC; CDR3: CASSLGGVEDEQYF
V: TRBV2; D: NA; J: TRBJ2-5; size: NA; DNA: TGTGCCAGCAGATTAGAACAGTACCAAGAGACCCAGTACTTC; CDR3: CASRLEQYQETQYF
V: TRBV5-1; D: TRBD2; J: TRBJ2-7; size: few; DNA: TGCGCCAGCAGCCGCGGGGGGGGAACCTACGAGCAGTACTTC; CDR3: CASSRGGGTYEQYF
V: TRBV7-2; D: NA; J: TRBJ2-7; size: many; DNA: TGTGCCAGCAGCCAGCATACACCCTACGAGCAGTACTTC; CDR3: CASSQHTPYEQYF
V: TRBV20-1; D: NA; J: TRBJ1-1; size: few; DNA: TGCAGTGCTAAAGACGTGAGGAACACTGAAGCTTTCTTT; CDR3: CSAKDVRNTEAFF
V: TRBV18; D: NA; J: TRBJ1-1; size: few; DNA: TGTGCCAGCTCACCACCAACAGGGAAGAACACTGAAGCTTTCTTT; CDR3: CASSPPTGKNTEAFF
V: TRBV5-1; D: NA; J: TRBJ2-1; size: NA; DNA: TGCGCCAGCAGCTTGGGAGGGTGGTCCTACAATGAGCAGTTCTTC; CDR3: CASSLGGWSYNEQFF
V: TRBV28; D: NA; J: TRBJ1-2; size: NA; DNA: TGTGCCAGCAGTCCGCGCAGGGCGGCTGGCTACACCTTC; CDR3: CASSPRRAAGYTF
V: TRBV27; D: TRBD2; J: TRBJ2-2; size: NA; DNA: TGTGCCAGCAGAGACCCGGGACTAGCTCGAGGGAACACCGGGGAGCTGTTTTTT; CDR3: CASRDPGLARGNTGELFF
V: TRBV20-1; D: NA; J: TRBJ1-6; size: once; DNA: TGCAGTGCCCTAGGGGTTGGGGCTGAAAATTCACCCCTCCACTTT; CDR3: CSALGVGAENSPLHF
V: TRBV28; D: NA; J: TRBJ1-1; size: many; DNA: TGTGCCAGCAGTATAATGAACACTGAAGCTTTCTTT; CDR3: CASSIMNTEAFF
V: TRBV20-1; D: NA; J: TRBJ2-7; size: few; DNA: TGCAGTGCTAGAGAGGCACCCCTCGAGCAGTACTTC; CDR3: CSAREAPLEQYF
V: TRBV10-3; D: NA; J: TRBJ2-6; size: few; DNA: TGTGCCACCCTGGGGGCAACGGGGGCCAACGTCCTGACTTTC; CDR3: CATLGATGANVLTF
V: TRBV10-3; D: NA; J: TRBJ2-7; size: NA; DNA: TGTGCCATCAGTTCACACCGGGACTCCTACGAGCAGTACTTC; CDR3: CAISSHRDSYEQYF
V: TRBV11-3; D: NA; J: TRBJ1-4; size: NA; DNA: TGTGCCAGCAGCATGGGAGTTCGGGGAGAGGAAAAACTGTTTTTT; CDR3: CASSMGVRGEEKLFF
V: TRBV9; D: NA; J: TRBJ2-7; size: NA; DNA: TGTGCCAGCAGCGTTGCGGACCAAAGCTCCTTCGAGCAGTACTTC; CDR3: CASSVADQSSFEQYF
V: TRBV3-1; D: TRBD1; J: TRBJ1-4; size: few; DNA: TGTGCCAGCAGCCTCCAGGGGGCGGCTAATGAAAAACTGTTTTTT; CDR3: CASSLQGAANEKLFF
V: TRBV20-1; D: NA; J: TRBJ1-1; size: many; DNA: TGCAGTGCTTATAGGGTAAATGAAGCTTTCTTT; CDR3: CSAYRVNEAFF
V: TRBV20-1; D: TRBD2; J: TRBJ2-7; size: NA; DNA: TGCAGTGCTGGGACTAGCGGGTTTCCCTACGAGCAGTACTTC; CDR3: CSAGTSGFPYEQYF
V: TRBV12-3/TRBV12-4; D: TRBD2; J: TRBJ2-2; size: many; DNA: TGTGCCAGCAGTCCGGCACAGGGTGGCGGGAGGGCCAGGACCGGGGAGCTGTTTTTT; CDR3: CASSPAQGGGRARTGELFF
V: TRBV20-1; D: TRBD2; J: TRBJ2-1; size: NA; DNA: TGCAGTGCCGAAACTAGCGGGAGATTCAATGAGCAGTTCTTC; CDR3: CSAETSGRFNEQFF
V: TRBV7-2; D: NA; J: TRBJ2-5; size: NA; DNA: TGTGCCAGCAGCTTATCCTACGGGGGAGAGACCCAGTACTTC; CDR3: CASSLSYGGETQYF
V: TRBV2; D: NA; J: TRBJ2-7; size: NA; DNA: TGTGCCAGCAGTGAACGGCTCAGGGGCTACGAGCAGTACTTC; CDR3: CASSERLRGYEQYF
V: TRBV7-9; D: TRBD1; J: TRBJ1-3; size: few; DNA: TGTGCCAGCACCACGACAGGGGGCGAAAACACCATATATTTT; CDR3: CASTTTGGENTIYF
V: TRBV5-1; D: TRBD2; J: TRBJ2-3; size: NA; DNA: TGCGCCAGCAGCCTAAGTGGACTAGCGGGAAGAGATACGCAGTATTTT; CDR3: CASSLSGLAGRDTQYF
V: TRBV20-1; D: TRBD2; J: TRBJ2-1; size: once; DNA: TGCAGTGCCGGACTAGCGGGAGGGCCAGGGGAGCAGTTCTTC; CDR3: CSAGLAGGPGEQFF
V: TRBV7-2; D: TRBD1; J: TRBJ1-5; size: NA; DNA: TGTGCCAGCAGCGTAGGGACAGTTAATCAGCCCCAGCATTTT; CDR3: CASSVGTVNQPQHF
V: TRBV4-1; D: NA; J: TRBJ2-5; size: few; DNA: TGCGCCAGCAGCCAACCCGACCTCCGGGAGACCCAGTACTTC; CDR3: CASSQPDLRETQYF
V: TRBV27; D: NA; J: TRBJ2-2; size: few; DNA: TGTGCCAGCAGACCCCAGAACGCGAACACCGGGGAGCTGTTTTTT; CDR3: CASRPQNANTGELFF
V: TRBV7-6; D: TRBD2; J: TRBJ2-7; size: few; DNA: TGTGCCAGCAGCTTAAGTACTAGCGGGGCCTACGAGCAGTACTTC; CDR3: CASSLSTSGAYEQYF
V: TRBV7-9; D: TRBD1; J: TRBJ1-2; size: NA; DNA: TGTGCCAGCAGCTTAGATGGGGACAGGGTACATGGCTACACCTTC; CDR3: CASSLDGDRVHGYTF